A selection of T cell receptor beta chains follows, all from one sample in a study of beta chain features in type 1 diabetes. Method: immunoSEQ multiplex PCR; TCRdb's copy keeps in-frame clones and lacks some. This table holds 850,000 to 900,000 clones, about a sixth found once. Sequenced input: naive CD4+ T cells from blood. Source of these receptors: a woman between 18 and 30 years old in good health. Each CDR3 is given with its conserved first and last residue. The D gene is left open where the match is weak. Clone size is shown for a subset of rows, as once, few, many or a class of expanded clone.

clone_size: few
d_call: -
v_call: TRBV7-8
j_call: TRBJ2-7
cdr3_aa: CASSYSNYEQYF
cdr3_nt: TGTGCCAGCAGCTATTCTAACTACGAGCAGTACTTC

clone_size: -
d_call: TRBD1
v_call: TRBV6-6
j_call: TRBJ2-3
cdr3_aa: CASSTRGLGDTQYF
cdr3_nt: TGTGCCAGCAGCACCAGGGGGCTCGGTGATACGCAGTATTTT

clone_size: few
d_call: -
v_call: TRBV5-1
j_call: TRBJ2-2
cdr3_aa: CASSPSATTGELFF
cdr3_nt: TGCGCCAGCTCGCCTAGCGCCACAACCGGGGAGCTGTTTTTT

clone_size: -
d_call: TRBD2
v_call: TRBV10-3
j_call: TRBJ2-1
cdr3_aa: CAITPSGTYNEQFF
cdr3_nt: TGTGCCATCACCCCTAGCGGAACCTACAATGAGCAGTTCTTC

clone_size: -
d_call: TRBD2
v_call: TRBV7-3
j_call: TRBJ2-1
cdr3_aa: CASSLSGGYNEQFF
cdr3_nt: TGTGCCAGCAGCTTATCGGGGGGTTACAATGAGCAGTTCTTC

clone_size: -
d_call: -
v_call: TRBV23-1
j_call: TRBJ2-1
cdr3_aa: CASSQIGQAPVDNEQFF
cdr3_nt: TGCGCCAGCAGTCAAATCGGGCAAGCGCCGGTGGACAATGAGCAGTTCTTC

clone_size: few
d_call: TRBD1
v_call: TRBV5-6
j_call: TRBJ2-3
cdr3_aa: CASSFGQGLGTQYF
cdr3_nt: TGTGCCAGCAGCTTCGGACAGGGCCTCGGTACGCAGTATTTT

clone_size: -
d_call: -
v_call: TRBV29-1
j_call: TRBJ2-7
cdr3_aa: CSVEDPGRLNEQYF
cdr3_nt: TGCAGCGTTGAAGATCCAGGCAGGTTGAACGAGCAGTACTTC

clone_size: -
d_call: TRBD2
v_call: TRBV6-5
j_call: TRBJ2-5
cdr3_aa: CASSRREGRAETQYF
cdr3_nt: TGTGCCAGCAGTAGGCGGGAGGGCCGGGCAGAGACCCAGTACTTC

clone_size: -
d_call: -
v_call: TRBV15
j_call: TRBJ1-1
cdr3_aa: CATSRDRTAFF
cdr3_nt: TGTGCCACCAGCAGAGATAGGACAGCTTTCTTT

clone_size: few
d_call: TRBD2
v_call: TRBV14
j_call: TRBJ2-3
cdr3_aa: CASSQLAGLPTDTQYF
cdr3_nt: TGTGCCAGCAGCCAGCTAGCGGGCCTACCCACAGATACGCAGTATTTT

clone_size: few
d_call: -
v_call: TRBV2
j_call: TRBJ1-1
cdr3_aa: CASRMEGGGNTEAFF
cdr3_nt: TGTGCCAGCAGGATGGAGGGTGGGGGAAACACTGAAGCTTTCTTT

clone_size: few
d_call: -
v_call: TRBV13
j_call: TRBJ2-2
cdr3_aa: CASKTGGMNTGELFF
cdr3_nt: TGTGCCAGCAAAACGGGCGGGATGAACACCGGGGAGCTGTTTTTT

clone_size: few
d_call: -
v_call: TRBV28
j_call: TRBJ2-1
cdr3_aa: CASQRPFYNEQFF
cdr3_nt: TGTGCCAGCCAGCGCCCTTTCTACAATGAGCAGTTCTTC

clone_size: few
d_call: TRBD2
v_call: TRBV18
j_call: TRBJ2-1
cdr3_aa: CASSSTGTGGLAGLYNEQFF
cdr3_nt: TGTGCCAGCTCATCAACCGGGACAGGGGGACTAGCGGGACTTTACAATGAGCAGTTCTTC

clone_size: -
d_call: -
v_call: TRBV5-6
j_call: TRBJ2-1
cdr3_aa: CASSLVYTYNEQFF
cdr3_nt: TGTGCCAGCAGCTTGGTGTACACATACAATGAGCAGTTCTTC

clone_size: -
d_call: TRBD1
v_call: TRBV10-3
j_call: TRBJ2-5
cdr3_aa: CAISRRQGGETQYF
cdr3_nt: TGTGCCATCAGTCGACGACAGGGGGGGGAGACCCAGTACTTC

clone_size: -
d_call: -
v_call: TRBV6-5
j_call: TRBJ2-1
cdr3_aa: CASTSYNEQFF
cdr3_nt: TGTGCCAGCACGAGTTACAATGAGCAGTTCTTC

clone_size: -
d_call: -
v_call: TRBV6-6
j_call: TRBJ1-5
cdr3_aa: CASRPPGVNQPQHF
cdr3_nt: TGTGCCAGCAGACCCCCCGGGGTCAATCAGCCCCAGCATTTT

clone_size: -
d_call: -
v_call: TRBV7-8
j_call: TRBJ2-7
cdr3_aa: CASSQDHSYEQYF
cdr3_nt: TGTGCCAGCAGCCAGGACCACTCCTACGAGCAGTACTTC

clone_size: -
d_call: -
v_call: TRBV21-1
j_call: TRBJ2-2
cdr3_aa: CASSKERLVLAGELFF
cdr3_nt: TGTGCCAGCAGCAAAGAAAGACTAGTCTTGGCCGGGGAGCTGTTTTTT

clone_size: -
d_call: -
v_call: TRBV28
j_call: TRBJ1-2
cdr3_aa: CASITDSGYGYTF
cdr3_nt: TGTGCCAGCATTACCGACAGCGGCTATGGCTACACCTTC

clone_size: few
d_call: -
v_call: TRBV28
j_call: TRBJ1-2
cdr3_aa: CASSLANYGYTF
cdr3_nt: TGTGCCAGCAGTTTAGCTAACTATGGCTACACCTTC

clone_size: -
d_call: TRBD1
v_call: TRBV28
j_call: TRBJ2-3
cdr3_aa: CASSYRGGSTDTQYF
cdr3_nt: TGTGCCAGCAGTTACAGGGGCGGTTCCACAGATACGCAGTATTTT

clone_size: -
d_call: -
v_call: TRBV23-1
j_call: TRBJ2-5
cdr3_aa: CASRGRRFETQYF
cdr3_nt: TGCGCCAGCCGGGGTCGGCGCTTCGAGACCCAGTACTTC

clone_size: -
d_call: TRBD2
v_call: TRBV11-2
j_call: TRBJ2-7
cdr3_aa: CATGRLAGGIPYEQYF
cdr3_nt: TGTGCCACTGGGCGACTAGCGGGAGGAATACCCTACGAGCAGTACTTC

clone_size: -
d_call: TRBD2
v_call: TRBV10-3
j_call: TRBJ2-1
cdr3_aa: CAIRRAGGDNEQFF
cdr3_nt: TGTGCCATCAGGAGAGCGGGAGGGGACAATGAGCAGTTCTTC

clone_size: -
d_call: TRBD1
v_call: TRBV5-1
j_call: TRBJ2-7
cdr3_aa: CASNSGTGGYEQYF
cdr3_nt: TGCGCCAGCAATTCCGGGACAGGGGGCTACGAGCAGTACTTC

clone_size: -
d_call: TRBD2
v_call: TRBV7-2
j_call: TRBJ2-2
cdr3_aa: CASSFTWLAGAGELFF
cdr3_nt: TGTGCCAGCAGTTTTACGTGGCTAGCGGGAGCTGGGGAGCTGTTTTTT

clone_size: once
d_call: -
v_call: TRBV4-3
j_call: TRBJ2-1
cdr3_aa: CASSQAWVGSYNEQFF
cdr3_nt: TGCGCCAGCAGCCAAGCCTGGGTGGGCTCCTACAATGAGCAGTTCTTC

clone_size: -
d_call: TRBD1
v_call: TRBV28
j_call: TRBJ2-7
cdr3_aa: CASSPQTGQGPYEQYF
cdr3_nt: TGTGCCAGCAGCCCCCAAACGGGACAGGGTCCCTACGAGCAGTACTTC

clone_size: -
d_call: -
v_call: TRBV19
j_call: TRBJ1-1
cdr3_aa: CASSIGGGAMNTEAFF
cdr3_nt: TGTGCCAGTAGTATAGGAGGAGGCGCGATGAACACTGAAGCTTTCTTT

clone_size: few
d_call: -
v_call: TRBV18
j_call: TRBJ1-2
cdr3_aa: CASSDRGDGYTF
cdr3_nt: TGTGCCAGCTCCGACCGGGGAGATGGCTACACCTTC

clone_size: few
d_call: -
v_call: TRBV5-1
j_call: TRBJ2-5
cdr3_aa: CASSLEGPHQETQYF
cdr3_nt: TGCGCCAGCAGCTTGGAGGGACCGCACCAAGAGACCCAGTACTTC

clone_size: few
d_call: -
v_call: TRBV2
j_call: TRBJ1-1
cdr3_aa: CASANQGNTEAFF
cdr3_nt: TGTGCCAGCGCGAATCAGGGAAACACTGAAGCTTTCTTT

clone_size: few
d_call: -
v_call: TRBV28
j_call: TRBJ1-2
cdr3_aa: CASSPPDLYGYTF
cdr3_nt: TGTGCCAGCAGTCCCCCGGACCTTTATGGCTACACCTTC

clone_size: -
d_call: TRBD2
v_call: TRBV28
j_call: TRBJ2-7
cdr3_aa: CASRPVSSGLSYEQYF
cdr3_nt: TGTGCCAGCAGGCCCGTAAGTAGCGGGCTCTCCTACGAGCAGTACTTC

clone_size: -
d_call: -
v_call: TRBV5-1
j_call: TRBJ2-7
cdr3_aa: CASSLDRALYEQYF
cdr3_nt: TGCGCCAGCAGCTTGGACAGGGCATTATACGAGCAGTACTTC

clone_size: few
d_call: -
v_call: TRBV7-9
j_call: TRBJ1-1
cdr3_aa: CASSSPNGVSTEAFF
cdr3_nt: TGTGCCAGCAGCTCCCCTAATGGGGTGTCCACTGAAGCTTTCTTT

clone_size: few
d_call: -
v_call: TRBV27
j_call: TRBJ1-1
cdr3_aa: CASSFLAGSNTEAFF
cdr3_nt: TGTGCCAGCAGTTTCCTAGCGGGATCGAACACTGAAGCTTTCTTT

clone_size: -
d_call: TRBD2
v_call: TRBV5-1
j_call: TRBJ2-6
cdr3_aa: CASRVTSGRGSGANVLTF
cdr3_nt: TGCGCCAGCAGGGTGACTAGCGGGAGGGGCTCTGGGGCCAACGTCCTGACTTTC

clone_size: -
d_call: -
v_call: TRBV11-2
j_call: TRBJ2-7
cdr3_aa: CASRKLGRPQAPYEQYF
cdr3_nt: TGTGCCAGCAGGAAGTTGGGGCGGCCCCAGGCCCCCTACGAGCAGTACTTC

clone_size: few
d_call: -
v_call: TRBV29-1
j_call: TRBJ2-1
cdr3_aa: CSVETWERDEQFF
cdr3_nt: TGCAGCGTTGAAACTTGGGAGCGGGATGAGCAGTTCTTC

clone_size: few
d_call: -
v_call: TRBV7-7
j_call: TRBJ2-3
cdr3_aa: CASSLGPTDTQYF
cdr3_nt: TGTGCTAGCAGCTTAGGGCCCACAGATACGCAGTATTTT

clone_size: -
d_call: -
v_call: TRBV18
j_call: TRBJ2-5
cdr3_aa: CASSPRLPRQETQYF
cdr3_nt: TGTGCCAGCTCACCACGGCTCCCCCGACAAGAGACCCAGTACTTC

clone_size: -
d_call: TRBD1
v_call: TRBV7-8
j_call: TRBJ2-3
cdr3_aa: CASSPRQGAAGTDTQYF
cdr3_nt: TGTGCCAGCAGCCCGAGACAGGGGGCGGCCGGCACAGATACGCAGTATTTT

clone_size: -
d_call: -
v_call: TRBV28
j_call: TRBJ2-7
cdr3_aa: CASRQTSTYEQYF
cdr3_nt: TGTGCCAGCAGGCAGACTTCCACCTACGAGCAGTACTTC

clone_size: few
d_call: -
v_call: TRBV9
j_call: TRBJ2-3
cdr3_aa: CASSRYSADTQYF
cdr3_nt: TGTGCCAGCTCCCGGTACAGCGCAGATACGCAGTATTTT

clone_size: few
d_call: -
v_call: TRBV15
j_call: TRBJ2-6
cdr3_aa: CATSRVLASGANVLTF
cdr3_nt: TGTGCCACCAGCAGAGTTCTAGCCTCTGGGGCCAACGTCCTGACTTTC